This TCR beta chain was identified in a study of blood T cells in healthy people across ages. Germline V gives CDR1 MDHEN, CDR2 SYDVKM. V shed 7 bases and J 9 bases; nucleotides not matched to a gene: 12. The CDR3 consists of 16 residues. This clonotype was counted only a few times. No antigen is known for it. Primed by a sample-barcoded 5' primer and a J-beta primer mix, a second PCR proceeded for 7 to 11 cycles. TCRdb reanalysed the 5' RACE reads using MiXCR and keeps one entry per CDR3 protein. Altogether about 1,000,000 distinct CDR3 sequences are present, 35% to 55% being singletons, with the ten largest covering 18%. At least 5.5 micrograms of total RNA were extracted per sample. General study points: Higher diversity, along with more naive CD4+ cells, distinguished long-lived donors from aged donors.

Sequencing was done on a sample of blood. The chain is built from TRBV28 and TRBJ2-1, with 13 bases lining up with TRBD2. This TCR came from a woman in her sixties in good health. This chain's CDR3 is CASTKGLGLAGAEQFF. CDR3 coding DNA: TGTGCCAGCACTAAGGGACTAGGACTAGCGGGAGCTGAGCAGTTCTTC.